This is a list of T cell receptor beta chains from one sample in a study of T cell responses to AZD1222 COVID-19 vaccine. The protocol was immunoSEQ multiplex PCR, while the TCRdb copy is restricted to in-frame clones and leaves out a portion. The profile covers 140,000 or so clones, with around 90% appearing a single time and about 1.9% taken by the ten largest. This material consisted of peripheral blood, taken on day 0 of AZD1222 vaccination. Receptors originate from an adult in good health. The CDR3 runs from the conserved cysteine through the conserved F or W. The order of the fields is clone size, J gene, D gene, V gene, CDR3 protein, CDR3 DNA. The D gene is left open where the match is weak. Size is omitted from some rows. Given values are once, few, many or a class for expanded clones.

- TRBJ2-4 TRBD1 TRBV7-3 CASSVGQGKNIQYF TGTGCCAGCAGCGTGGGACAGGGGAAAAACATTCAGTACTTC
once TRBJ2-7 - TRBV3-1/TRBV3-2 CASSQGDSYSYEQYF TGTGCCAGCAGCCAAGGCGACAGCTACTCCTACGAGCAGTACTTC
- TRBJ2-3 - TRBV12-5 CASGLVGSTDTQYF TGTGCTAGTGGTTTGGTAGGCTCCACAGATACGCAGTATTTT
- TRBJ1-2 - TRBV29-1 CSVETDRHKGYTF TGCAGCGTTGAGACGGACAGACATAAGGGCTACACCTTC
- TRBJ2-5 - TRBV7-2 CASSPGVQLRGQETQYF TGTGCCAGCAGCCCCGGGGTCCAGCTACGTGGTCAAGAGACCCAGTACTTC
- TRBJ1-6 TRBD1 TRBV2 CASSEWDRHNSPLHF TGTGCCAGCAGTGAGTGGGACAGGCATAATTCACCCCTCCACTTT
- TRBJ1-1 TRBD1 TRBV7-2 CASSWDSMNTEAFF TGTGCCAGCAGCTGGGACAGCATGAACACTGAAGCTTTCTTT
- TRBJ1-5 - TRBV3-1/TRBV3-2 CASSQARAGQPQHF TGTGCCAGCAGCCAAGCCAGGGCGGGTCAGCCCCAGCATTTT
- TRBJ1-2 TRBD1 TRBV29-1 CSVQPDRDYGYTF TGCAGCGTCCAACCGGACAGGGACTATGGCTACACCTTC
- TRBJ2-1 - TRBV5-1 CASSLAAGSGDEQFF TGCGCCAGCAGCTTGGCAGCAGGGAGTGGAGATGAGCAGTTCTTC
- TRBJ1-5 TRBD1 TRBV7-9 CASSLGGQGIGQPQHF TGTGCCAGCAGCTTAGGGGGACAGGGGATTGGTCAGCCCCAGCATTTT